These 27 T cell receptor beta chains were all obtained from the same sample, sequenced in a study of shared clonotypes between healthy human individuals. Profiling relied on immunoSEQ multiplex PCR, and the TCRdb table lists in-frame clones only, not all of them. The sample consists of some 2,000,000 clones, 85% to 95% of them appearing once. Specimen: naive CD4+ T cells sorted from blood. The subset denotes: CD45RA+ positively selected. All receptors derive from a man younger than 35 in good health.

The chain combines TRBV6-1 with TRBJ2-7; D is perhaps TRBD2 (6 bases). The CDR3 contains 15 residues. V was trimmed by 5 bases and J by 1 base, leaving 15 bases between them. Germline V lookup: CDR1 MNHNS, CDR2 SASEGT. The CDR3 sequence is CASSRGILGSYEQYF. The CDR3 nucleotides are TGTGCCAGCAGTCGCGGGATTCTGGGATCCTACGAGCAGTACTTC.

CDR3 DNA: TGTGCCAGCTCACCAGCCGGGCCGAAGGAGACCCAGTACTTC. Encoded protein: CASSPAGPKETQYF. The rearrangement joins TRBV18 to TRBJ2-5; D gene ambiguous. The germline CDR1 and CDR2 sequences are KGHSH and LQKENI. This CDR3 has 14 amino acids. Trimming stripped 2 bases from V and 5 bases from J, with 12 bases between.

V gene TRBV29-1 combines with J gene TRBJ2-1, with D possibly matching TRBD1 (5 bases). Germline V gene lookup returns CDR1 SQVTM and CDR2 ANQGSEA. The CDR3 is 14 amino acids. V was trimmed by 4 bases and J by 6 bases, leaving 16 bases between them. CDR3 sequence: CSVALLGQGNEQFF. In nucleotides, the CDR3 is TGCAGCGTTGCGCTTTTGGGGCAGGGCAATGAGCAGTTCTTC.

This chain links TRBV27 with TRBJ1-1, with TRBD1 identical over 9 bases. The trim removed 2 bases at V and 2 bases at J, leaving 9 bases unmatched. The CDR3 spans 17 residues. Germline V gene data show CDR1 as MNHEY and CDR2 as SMNVEV (reference sequence). The CDR3 bases are TGTGCCAGCAGTTTACGGGCCCGGGACAGGGAAAACACTGAAGCTTTCTTT. It translates to CASSLRARDRENTEAFF.

The V call is TRBV4-2, the J call TRBJ1-2; 7 bases agree with TRBD1. CDR1 and CDR2 (germline): LGHNA, YNFKEQ. Losses at the gene ends were 2 bases for V and 2 bases for J; bases not matched to a gene: 5. CDR3 length equals 15 residues. The CDR3 spells CASSQPRGGNYGYTF. The CDR3 DNA reads TGTGCCAGCAGCCAACCCAGGGGGGGAAACTATGGCTACACCTTC.

J is TRBJ1-1 and V is TRBV29-1; the D gene is possibly TRBD1 (6 bases). There are 15 residues in the CDR3. Germline V lookup: CDR1 SQVTM, CDR2 ANQGSEA. Between the trimmed V and J ends, which lost 6 bases and 4 bases, there was a span of 21 bases. The CDR3 sequence: CSVPANTGRSTEAFF. CDR3 DNA: TGCAGCGTCCCAGCTAATACAGGGAGGAGCACTGAAGCTTTCTTT.

V and J are TRBV2 and TRBJ2-2; 8 bases agree with TRBD1. The length of the CDR3 is 14 residues. The ends lost 8 bases at V and 4 bases at J; junction bases unmatched: 6. The germline V gene has CDR1 SNHLY and CDR2 FYNNEI. CDR3 protein: CASSGQVGTGELFF. The CDR3 coding sequence is TGTGCCAGCTCGGGACAGGTCGGCACCGGGGAGCTGTTTTTT.

The chain combines TRBV27 with TRBJ2-2; 12 bases fit TRBD2. Germline lookup yields CDR1 MNHEY and CDR2 SMNVEV (reference sequence). V dropped 4 bases and J dropped 5; count of bases not matched to a gene: 8. The CDR3 runs to 17 residues. CDR3 in DNA: TGTGCCAGCAGTTCGACTAGCGGGAGAGTGGGGACCGGGGAGCTGTTTTTT. Residues: CASSSTSGRVGTGELFF.

This clone has a single count. The chain joins TRBV28 to TRBJ1-2; D is unclear. V lost 5 bases to trimming and J lost 8 bases, with 15 bases between them. The CDR3 length is 13 residues. In germline, CDR1 is MDHEN, CDR2 SYDVKM. The CDR3 loop is CASSTGGERGYTF. The CDR3 nucleotides read TGTGCCAGCAGTACTGGCGGGGAGCGGGGCTACACCTTC.

Turning to this clone: Other DNA sequences in the sample encode the same CDR3. V usage is TRBV5-4 and J usage is TRBJ2-7; no firm D call. V dropped 0 bases and J dropped 2 bases, with 6 bases sitting between them. There are 13 residues in the CDR3. Germline CDR1 is SGHNT and CDR2 is YYREEE (reference sequence). The CDR3 loop is CASSLDRTYEQYF. CDR3 in DNA: TGTGCCAGCAGCTTGGACAGAACCTACGAGCAGTACTTC. The variable domain in full, completed from reference TRBV5-4 and TRBJ2-7, reads ETGVTQSPTHLIKTRGQQVTLRCSSQSGHNTVSWYQQALGQGPQFIFQYYREEENGRGNFPPRFSGLQFPNYSSELNVNALELDDSALYLCASSLDRTYEQYFGPGTRLTVT.

The genes are TRBV7-6 and TRBJ2-2; D is unclear. The germline V gene encodes CDR1 SGHVS and CDR2 FNYEAQ. The V end was cut by 0 bases, the J end by 7 bases, with 9 bases between. This CDR3 has 14 residues. The CDR3 sequence is CASSLAPRDGELFF. The CDR3 coding sequence is TGTGCCAGCAGCTTAGCGCCTAGGGACGGGGAGCTGTTTTTT. Full variable domain (missing parts from reference TRBV7-6 and TRBJ2-2): GAGVSQSPRYKVTKRGQDVALRCDPISGHVSLYWYRQALGQGPEFLTYFNYEAQQDKSGLPNDRFSAERPEGSISTLTIQRTEQRDSAMYRCASSLAPRDGELFFGEGSRLTVL.

The chain couples TRBV28 to TRBJ2-7, with 7 positions matching TRBD1. The V gene end was trimmed by 8 bases and the J gene end by 3 bases; junction bases not matched to a gene: 10. The CDR3 length is 14 residues. Germline CDR1 reads MDHEN; CDR2 reads SYDVKM. DNA for the CDR3: TGTGCCAGCTCCCCCCCGGGACAGAACTACGAGCAGTACTTC. Translated: CASSPPGQNYEQYF.

The V call is TRBV13, the J call TRBJ1-3; 7 bases map to TRBD1. V dropped 4 bases and J dropped 4; count of bases not matched to a gene: 7. This CDR3 region has 15 residues. Germline loops: CDR1 PRHDT, CDR2 FYEKMQ (reference sequence). The CDR3 region is CASSSHRTGGNTIYF. CDR3 DNA: TGTGCCAGCAGCTCGCATCGGACAGGCGGAAACACCATATATTTT.

This chain joins TRBV28 and TRBJ1-1; TRBD1 is a possible D gene (6 bases). Deletions cut 2 bases from V and 3 bases from J, with 7 bases between. This CDR3 is built from 13 residues. Looked up from germline, CDR1 is MDHEN and CDR2 is SYDVKM. The CDR3: CASSLGGHTEAFF. For the CDR3, the DNA is TGTGCCAGCAGTTTAGGGGGCCACACTGAAGCTTTCTTT.

A single count supports this clone. This rearrangement joins TRBV6-1 to TRBJ2-5; TRBD2 aligns across 9 bases. CDR1 MNHNS and CDR2 SASEGT come from the germline V gene. The CDR3 loop spans 15 amino acids. V shed 3 bases and J 5 bases; nucleotides not matched to a gene: 7. The CDR3 spells CASSEGLAPPETQYF. CDR3 sequence (DNA): TGTGCCAGCAGTGAGGGACTAGCTCCCCCCGAGACCCAGTACTTC.

As DNA, the CDR3 is TGTGCCAGCAGGGGACTAGCGGACATTCAGTACTTC. Amino acid sequence: CASRGLADIQYF. The chain links TRBV2 to TRBJ2-4, with 11 nucleotides matching TRBD2. V trimming: 6 bases; J trimming: 8 bases; junction bases outside the gene matches: 0. The CDR3 is 12 amino acids. Germline-derived CDR1 and CDR2 are SNHLY and FYNNEI.

The chain combines TRBV6-6 with TRBJ1-6, with a weak D call TRBD1 (6 bases). From germline, CDR1 is MNHNY and CDR2 SVGAGI (reference sequence). CDR3 length: 15 amino acids. V was clipped by 5 bases and J by 13 bases, with 21 bases between them. As DNA, the CDR3 is TGTGCCAGCAGTCGAACAGGGTTGAAATTCAGCCCCCTCCACTTT. Amino acids: CASSRTGLKFSPLHF.

The chain carries TRBV2 and TRBJ1-1; weak D call: TRBD1 (6 bases). V was shortened by 3 bases and J by 1 base, with 9 bases between the two germline ends. The CDR3 spans 14 residues. Germline CDR1 reads SNHLY; CDR2 reads FYNNEI. The CDR3 region has the DNA TGTGCCAGCAGTGACCCAGGGGCGAACACTGAAGCTTTCTTT. Residues: CASSDPGANTEAFF.

The CDR3 loop is CSVDKGGEQFF. The CDR3 DNA reads as TGCAGCGTTGATAAGGGGGGTGAGCAGTTCTTC. V is TRBV29-1 and J is TRBJ2-1; D possibly uses TRBD1 or TRBD2 (6 bases each). The length of the CDR3 is 11 residues. Germline V lookup: CDR1 SQVTM, CDR2 ANQGSEA. Between the trimmed V and J ends, which lost 3 bases and 9 bases, there was a span of 9 bases.

This sequence joins TRBV18 and TRBJ1-3, with D hard to call. V lost 3 bases to trimming and J lost 2 bases, with 11 bases between them. In germline, CDR1 is KGHSH, CDR2 LQKENI. CDR3 length equals 15 residues. The CDR3 region is CASSPLATTGNTIYF. CDR3 sequence (DNA): TGTGCCAGCTCACCGTTAGCGACAACTGGAAACACCATATATTTT.

The chain uses TRBV29-1 and TRBJ2-5, with 7 bases aligning to TRBD1. Trimming cost V 3 bases and J 6 bases; bases outside gene matches: 7. The CDR3 has 13 residues. CDR1 is SQVTM and CDR2 is ANQGSEA in the germline V gene. The chain's CDR3 is CSVDEGAQKTQYF. The CDR3 DNA follows: TGCAGCGTTGACGAGGGGGCTCAAAAGACCCAGTACTTC.

The CDR3 is CASSCKRGDQETQYF. In DNA form, the CDR3 reads TGTGCCAGCAGTTGTAAGCGGGGGGACCAAGAGACCCAGTACTTC. The V gene is TRBV6-8, the J gene TRBJ2-5, with 9 bases fitting TRBD2. Trimming at V came to 4 bases and at J to 0 bases, leaving 3 bases not matched to a gene. Germline values: CDR1 MNHGY, CDR2 SAAAGT. CDR3 size: 15 residues.

The chain uses TRBV2 and TRBJ1-1, with a weak D call TRBD1 (5 bases). The CDR3 has 13 residues. V lost 0 bases, J lost 4 bases, and 6 bases lay in between. Looked up from germline, CDR1 is SNHLY and CDR2 is FYNNEI. CDR3 bases: TGTGCCAGCAGTGAAGCGACAGCCACTGAAGCTTTCTTT. Translation gives CASSEATATEAFF.

The gene calls are TRBV10-1 and TRBJ2-1; 7 positions match TRBD2. V trimming: 4 bases; J trimming: 6 bases; junction bases outside the gene matches: 3. In germline, CDR1 is WNHNN, CDR2 SYGVQD (reference sequence). This CDR3 has 13 residues. The CDR3: CASSAWGGNEQFF. Written as DNA, the CDR3 is TGCGCCAGCAGTGCTTGGGGGGGCAATGAGCAGTTCTTC.

V is TRBV6-5 and J is TRBJ1-2, with D uncertain. V lost 6 bases to trimming and J lost 4 bases, with 18 bases between them. Per the germline V gene, CDR1 is MNHEY and CDR2 is SVGAGI. The CDR3 is 15 residues long. CDR3 region: CASRNLDGNRYGYTF. CDR3 sequence (DNA): TGTGCCAGCAGGAACCTGGACGGAAACCGCTATGGCTACACCTTC.

The chain carries TRBV4-1 and TRBJ2-3, with TRBD1 as a possible D gene (5 bases). This CDR3 contains 17 residues. From germline, CDR1 is MGHRA and CDR2 YSYEKL. V shed 0 bases and J shed 2 bases, with 15 bases lying between them. CDR3 region: CASSQDWTQGPTDTQYF. DNA of the CDR3: TGCGCCAGCAGCCAAGATTGGACCCAGGGCCCCACAGATACGCAGTATTTT.

The V and J genes are TRBV28 and TRBJ1-1; tentatively, D is TRBD1 (5 bases). V lost 2 bases to trimming and J lost 3 bases, with 13 bases between them. The germline CDR1 and CDR2 sequences are MDHEN and SYDVKM. The CDR3 sequence is 15 residues long. CDR3 DNA: TGTGCCAGCAGTTTAACGGAATGGGGGTACACTGAAGCTTTCTTT. This translates into CASSLTEWGYTEAFF.